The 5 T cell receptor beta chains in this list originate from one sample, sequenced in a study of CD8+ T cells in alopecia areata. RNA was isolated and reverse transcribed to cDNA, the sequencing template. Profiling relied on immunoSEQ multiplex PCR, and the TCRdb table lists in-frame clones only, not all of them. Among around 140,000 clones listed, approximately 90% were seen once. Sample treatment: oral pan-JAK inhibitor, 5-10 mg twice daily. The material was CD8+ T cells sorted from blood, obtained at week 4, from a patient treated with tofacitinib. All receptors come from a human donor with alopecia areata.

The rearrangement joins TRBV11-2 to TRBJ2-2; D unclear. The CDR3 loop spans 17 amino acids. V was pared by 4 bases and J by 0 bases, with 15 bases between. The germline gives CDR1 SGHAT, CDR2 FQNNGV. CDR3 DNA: TGTGCCAGCAGCTCCCCCCCCACGAGAACGAACACCGGGGAGCTGTTTTTT. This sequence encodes CASSSPPTRTNTGELFF.

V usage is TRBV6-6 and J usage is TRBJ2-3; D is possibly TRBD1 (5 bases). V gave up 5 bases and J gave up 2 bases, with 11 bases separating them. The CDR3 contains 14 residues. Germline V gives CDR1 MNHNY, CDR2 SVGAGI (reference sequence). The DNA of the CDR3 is TGTGCCAGCAGTACCCCTGGGGCCACAGATACGCAGTATTTT. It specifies CASSTPGATDTQYF.

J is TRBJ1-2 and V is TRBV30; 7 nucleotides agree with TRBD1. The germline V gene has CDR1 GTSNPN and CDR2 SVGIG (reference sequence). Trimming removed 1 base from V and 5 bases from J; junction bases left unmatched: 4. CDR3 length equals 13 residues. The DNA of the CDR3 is TGTGCCTGGAGTGGGGGGACAGATTATGGCTACACCTTC. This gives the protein CAWSGGTDYGYTF.

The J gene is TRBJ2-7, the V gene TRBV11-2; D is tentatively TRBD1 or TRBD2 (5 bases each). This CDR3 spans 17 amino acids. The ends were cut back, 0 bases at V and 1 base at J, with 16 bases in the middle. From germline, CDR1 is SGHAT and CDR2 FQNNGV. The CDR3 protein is CASSLDLWDAVSYEQYF. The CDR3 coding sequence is TGTGCCAGCAGCTTAGATCTTTGGGACGCGGTATCCTACGAGCAGTACTTC.

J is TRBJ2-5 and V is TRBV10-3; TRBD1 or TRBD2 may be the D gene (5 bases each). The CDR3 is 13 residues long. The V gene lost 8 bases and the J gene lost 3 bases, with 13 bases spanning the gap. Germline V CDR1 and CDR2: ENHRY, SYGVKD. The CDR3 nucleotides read TGTGCCATCTGCCCGGGGCGGGAAGAGACCCAGTACTTC. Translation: CAICPGREETQYF.